This T cell receptor (beta chain) was identified in a study of shared clonotypes between healthy human individuals. Only in-frame clones appear in the TCRdb table, and some are missing; sequencing was by immunoSEQ multiplex PCR. The sample contains more than 2,000,000 clones, roughly nine tenths of which appear only once. The CDR3 spans 13 residues. Trimming left V 6 bases short and J 6 bases short, with 12 bases between. From germline, CDR1 is MNHEY and CDR2 SVGAGI. All donors were healthy HIV-negative adults lacking recent acute infections or vaccinations. Material: naive CD4+ T cells sorted from blood. The subset was: CD45RA+ positively selected. The chain combines TRBV6-5 with TRBJ2-1; D tentatively reads TRBD1 or TRBD2 (6 bases each). The clonotype originates from a man younger than 35 in good health. This CDR3 reads CASRQGGRNEQFF. The CDR3 nucleotides read TGTGCCAGCAGACAAGGGGGGCGCAATGAGCAGTTCTTC.